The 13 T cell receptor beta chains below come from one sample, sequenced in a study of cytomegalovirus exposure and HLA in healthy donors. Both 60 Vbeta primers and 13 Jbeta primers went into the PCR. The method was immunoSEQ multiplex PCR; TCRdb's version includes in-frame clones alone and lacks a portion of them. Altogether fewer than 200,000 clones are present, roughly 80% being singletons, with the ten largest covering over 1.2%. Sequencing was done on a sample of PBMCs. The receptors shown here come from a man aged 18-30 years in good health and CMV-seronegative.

The CDR3 is CASSLYGRDTGELFF. In DNA, the CDR3 is TGCGCCAGCAGCTTGTATGGCAGGGACACCGGGGAGCTGTTTTTT. The chain combines TRBV5-1 with TRBJ2-2; a weak D match, TRBD1 (5 bases). Germline CDR1 and CDR2: SGHRS and YFSETQ. This CDR3 region has 15 residues. The ends were cut back, 1 base at V and 3 bases at J, with 10 bases in the middle.

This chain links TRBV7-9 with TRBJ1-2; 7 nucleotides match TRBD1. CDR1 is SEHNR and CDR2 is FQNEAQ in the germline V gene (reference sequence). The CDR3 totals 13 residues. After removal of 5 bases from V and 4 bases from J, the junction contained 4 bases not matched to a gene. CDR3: CASSTGTVYGYTF. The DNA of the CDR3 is TGTGCCAGCAGCACCGGGACAGTCTATGGCTACACCTTC.

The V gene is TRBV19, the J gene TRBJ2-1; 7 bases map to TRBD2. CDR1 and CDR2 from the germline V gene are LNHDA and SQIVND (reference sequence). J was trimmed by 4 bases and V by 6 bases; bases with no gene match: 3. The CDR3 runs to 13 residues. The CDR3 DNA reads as TGTGCCAGTAGCGCGGGAGCGTACAATGAGCAGTTCTTC. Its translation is CASSAGAYNEQFF. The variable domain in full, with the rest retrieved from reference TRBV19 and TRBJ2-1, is DGGITQSPKYLFRKEGQNVTLSCEQNLNHDAMYWYRQDPGQGLRLIYYSQIVNDFQKGDIAEGYSVSREKKESFPLTVTSAQKNPTAFYLCASSAGAYNEQFFGPGTRLTVL.

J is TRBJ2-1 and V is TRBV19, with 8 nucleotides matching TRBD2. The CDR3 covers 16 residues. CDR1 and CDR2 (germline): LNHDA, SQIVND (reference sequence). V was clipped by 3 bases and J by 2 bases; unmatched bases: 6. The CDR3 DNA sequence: TGTGCCAGTAGTATGGGTGGGACTAGTACCTACAATGAGCAGTTCTTC. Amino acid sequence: CASSMGGTSTYNEQFF.

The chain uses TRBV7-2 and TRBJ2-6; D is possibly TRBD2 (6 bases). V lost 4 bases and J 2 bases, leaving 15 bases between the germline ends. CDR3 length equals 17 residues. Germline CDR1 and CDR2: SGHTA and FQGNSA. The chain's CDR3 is CASSSTGGIPGANVLTF. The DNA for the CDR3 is TGTGCCAGCAGCTCTACTGGAGGGATCCCTGGGGCCAACGTCCTGACTTTC.

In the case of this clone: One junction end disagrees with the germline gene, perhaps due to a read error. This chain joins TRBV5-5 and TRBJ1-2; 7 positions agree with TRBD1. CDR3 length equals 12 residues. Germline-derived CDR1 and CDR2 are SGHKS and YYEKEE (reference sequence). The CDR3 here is CASSSGQRLEPF. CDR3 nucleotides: TGTGCCAGCAGCTCGGGACAGCGCCTCGAACCCTTC.

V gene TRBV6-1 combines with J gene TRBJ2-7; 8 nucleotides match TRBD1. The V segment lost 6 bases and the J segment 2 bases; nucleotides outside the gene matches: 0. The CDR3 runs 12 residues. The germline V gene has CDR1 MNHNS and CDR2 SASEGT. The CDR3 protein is CASRDRAYEQYF. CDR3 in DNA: TGTGCCAGCAGGGACAGGGCCTACGAGCAGTACTTC.

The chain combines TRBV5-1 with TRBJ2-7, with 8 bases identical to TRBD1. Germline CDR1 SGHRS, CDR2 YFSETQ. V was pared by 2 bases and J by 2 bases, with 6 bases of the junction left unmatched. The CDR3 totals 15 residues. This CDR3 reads CASSFLDRVPYEQYF. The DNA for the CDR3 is TGCGCCAGCAGCTTCTTGGACAGGGTTCCCTACGAGCAGTACTTC.

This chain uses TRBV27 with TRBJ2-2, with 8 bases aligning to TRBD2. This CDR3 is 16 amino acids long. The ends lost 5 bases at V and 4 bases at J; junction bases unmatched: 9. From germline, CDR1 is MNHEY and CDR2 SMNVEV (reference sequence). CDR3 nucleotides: TGTGCCAGCAGTCCCCTCCGAGCGGGAGCCACCGGGGAGCTGTTTTTT. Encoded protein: CASSPLRAGATGELFF.

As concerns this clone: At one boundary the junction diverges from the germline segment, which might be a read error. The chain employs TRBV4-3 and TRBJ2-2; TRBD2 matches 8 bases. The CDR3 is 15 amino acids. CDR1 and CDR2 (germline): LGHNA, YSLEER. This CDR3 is CATSFGGGSTGELFF. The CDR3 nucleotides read TGCGCCACCAGCTTCGGGGGGGGTTCCACCGGGGAGCTGTTTTTT.

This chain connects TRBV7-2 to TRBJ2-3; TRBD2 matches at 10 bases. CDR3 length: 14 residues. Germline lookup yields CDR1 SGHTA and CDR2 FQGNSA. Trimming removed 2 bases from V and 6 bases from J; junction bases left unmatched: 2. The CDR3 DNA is TGTGCCAGCAGCTTAAGCGGGAGGGCCGATACGCAGTATTTT. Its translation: CASSLSGRADTQYF.

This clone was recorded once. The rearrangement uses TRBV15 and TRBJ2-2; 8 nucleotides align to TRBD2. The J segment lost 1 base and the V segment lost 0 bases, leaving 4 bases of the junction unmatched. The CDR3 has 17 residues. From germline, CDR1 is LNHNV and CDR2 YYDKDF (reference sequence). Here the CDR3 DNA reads TGTGCCACCAGCAGAGATCCCAGCGGGAGGAACACCGGGGAGCTGTTTTTT. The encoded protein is CATSRDPSGRNTGELFF.

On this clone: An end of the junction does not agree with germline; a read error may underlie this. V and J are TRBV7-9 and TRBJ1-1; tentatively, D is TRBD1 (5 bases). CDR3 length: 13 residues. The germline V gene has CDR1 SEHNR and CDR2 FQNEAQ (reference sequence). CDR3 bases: TGTTCCAGCAGCTTTCAGGGGAACACTGAAGCTTTCTTT. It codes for CSSSFQGNTEAFF.